This T cell receptor beta chain was recorded in a study of T cell repertoires in cytomegalovirus infection (dated by TCRdb to the late 2010s). With regard to the full study: Donor HLA type was relevant to the analysis, because carriage of CMV infection together with the matching HLA type was indicated by public TCR beta signatures. Results and caveats for the whole study, not just this receptor: In the ex vivo response, HLA-C-restricted CMV-specific TCR beta clonotypes were dominant, and in two of eight donors the single most frequent clonotype came from this HLA-C-restricted group. Cumulative frequency of public TCR beta family members discriminated carriers of CMV infection plus the relevant HLA type in this cohort and an independent 352-donor cohort.

Sequencing relied on an Illumina HiSeq 1500. The raw public data were reprocessed by TCRdb itself: fastp quality trimming at Q25, MiXCR clonotype calling, in-frame beta chains only. Under each unique CDR3 protein, matching rows form one entry showing the most common genes and DNA. The sample records around 330,000 distinct CDR3 sequences, about 17% of which are singletons. Around 12% of the sample is in the top ten clones. Spanning cysteine to phenylalanine, the CDR3 consists of 16 amino acids. The retained sequence is limited to the CDR3, 48 bases, with the frame set at the first base. CDR1 and CDR2 (LGHNA, YSLEER) derive from the germline V gene. V is cut by 1 base and J by 5 bases, and the space between the germline ends is 17 bases. Ten or more counts support this clonotype. Its antigen is unknown. There are no base qualities to consult, and no much larger clone falls within one base.

The clonotype was recovered from a human donor in good health (CMV status not recorded). Some clones in this sample may be carry-over from other donors' samples. The chain joins TRBV4-3 to TRBJ2-5; the D gene is not confidently resolved. Sequenced: PBMCs. The DNA sequence is as follows: TGCGCCAGCAGCCAAGTATGGGCTGCGGTCTCGGAGACCCAGTACTTC. Its translation reads: CASSQVWAAVSETQYF.